Sequencing of this T cell receptor beta chain was carried out in a study of T cells after yellow fever vaccination. TCRdb processed the 5' RACE reads anew with MiXCR; each CDR3 protein has one entry. Counted here are about 300,000 distinct CDR3 sequences, approximately 10% occurring once; the ten biggest clones make up over 3%. This clonotype was counted only a few times. The germline V and J ends were trimmed by 0 bases and 0 bases, with 12 bases remaining between them. This CDR3 contains 17 residues. Germline V lookup: CDR1 MNHEY, CDR2 SVGAGI. This chain joins TRBV6-5 and TRBJ1-5; D is unclear. The receptor comes from a man aged 18 to 29 who received the YFV17D yellow fever vaccine. This material consisted of CD4+ T cells sorted from PBMCs, taken 5 days after the yellow fever booster vaccination. This CDR3 is CASSYSRPAGSNQPQHF. The CDR3 bases are TGTGCCAGCAGTTACTCGAGACCCGCAGGTAGCAATCAGCCCCAGCATTTT.